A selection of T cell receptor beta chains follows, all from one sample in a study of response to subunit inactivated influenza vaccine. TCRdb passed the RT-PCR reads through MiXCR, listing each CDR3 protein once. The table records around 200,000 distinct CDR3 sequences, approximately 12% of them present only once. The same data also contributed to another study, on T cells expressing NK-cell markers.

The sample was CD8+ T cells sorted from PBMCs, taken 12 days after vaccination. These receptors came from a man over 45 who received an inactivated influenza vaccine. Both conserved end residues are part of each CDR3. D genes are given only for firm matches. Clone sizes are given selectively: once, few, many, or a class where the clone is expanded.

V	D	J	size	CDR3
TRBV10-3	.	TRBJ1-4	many	CAISESSGPEEKLFF
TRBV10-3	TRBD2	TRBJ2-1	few	CAISVPGLEVDEQFF
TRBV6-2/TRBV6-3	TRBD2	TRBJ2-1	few	CASSYFPAGGAYEQFF
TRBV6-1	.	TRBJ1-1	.	CASSPGPVLEAFF
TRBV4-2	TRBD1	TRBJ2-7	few	CASSQDGDRGAEEQYF
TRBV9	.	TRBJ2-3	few	CASSVWGGTTDTQYF
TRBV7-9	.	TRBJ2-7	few	CASSDGHQRYEQYF
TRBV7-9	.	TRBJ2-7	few	CASSWPGTKSYEQYF
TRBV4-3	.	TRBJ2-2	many	CASSQLLQGPGELFF
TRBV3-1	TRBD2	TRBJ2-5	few	CASSFTTSGSQETQYF
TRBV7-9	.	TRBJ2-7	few	CASSLSPGGAIWDEQYF
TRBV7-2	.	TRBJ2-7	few	CASSSSGSGPEQYF
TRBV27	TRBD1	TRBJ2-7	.	CASSALGQVDEQYF
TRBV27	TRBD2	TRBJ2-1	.	CASSFGTSGGYNEQFF
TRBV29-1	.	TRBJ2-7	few	CSAAGDTKTTEQYF
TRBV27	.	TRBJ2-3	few	CASSFIASADTQYF
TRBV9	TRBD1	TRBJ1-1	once	CASSVEGAMNTEAFF
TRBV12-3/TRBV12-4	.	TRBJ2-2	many	CASREGAWDTGELFF
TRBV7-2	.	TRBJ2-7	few	CASSLGTSYYEQYF
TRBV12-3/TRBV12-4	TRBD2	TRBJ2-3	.	CASSFGGGDTDTQYF
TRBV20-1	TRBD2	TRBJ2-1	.	CSARVTSGSSYNEQFF
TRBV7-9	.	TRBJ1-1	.	CASSLPGTEAFF
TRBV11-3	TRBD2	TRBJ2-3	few	CASSLSGGPTDTQYF
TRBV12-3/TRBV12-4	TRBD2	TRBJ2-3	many	CASSITSGGATDTQYF
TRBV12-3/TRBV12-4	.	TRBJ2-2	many	CASKGTPGHTGELFF
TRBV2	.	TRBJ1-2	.	CASRDARTAVYGYTF
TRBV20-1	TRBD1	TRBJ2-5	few	CSARSGTGEETQYF
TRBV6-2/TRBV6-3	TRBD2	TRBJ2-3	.	CASSFTSADTQYF
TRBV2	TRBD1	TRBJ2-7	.	CASSSVPGQGTSSYEQYF
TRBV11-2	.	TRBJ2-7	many	CASSLDDGSYEQYF
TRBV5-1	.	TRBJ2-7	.	CASSLEIWGRAYEQYF
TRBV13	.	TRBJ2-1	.	CASSPRLRNEQFF
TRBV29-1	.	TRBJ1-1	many	CSVEDLMNTEAFF
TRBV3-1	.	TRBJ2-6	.	CASSQGTSGANVLTF
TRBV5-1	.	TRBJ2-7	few	CASSPGLALSYEQYF
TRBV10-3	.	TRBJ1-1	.	CAISPGGADTEAFF
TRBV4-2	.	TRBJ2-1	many	CASSQRGLGTYNEQFF
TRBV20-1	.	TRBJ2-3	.	CSIPADTQYF
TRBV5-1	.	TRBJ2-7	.	CASSLGVGGIYEQYF
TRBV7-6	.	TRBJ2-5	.	CASSALGSAQETQYF
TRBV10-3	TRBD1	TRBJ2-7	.	CAISESIGTGAYEQYF
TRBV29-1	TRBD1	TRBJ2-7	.	CSAYLGTEPTEQYF
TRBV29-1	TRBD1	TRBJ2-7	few	CSVTGDRAKTLDEQYF
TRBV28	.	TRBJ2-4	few	CASRQLGSGVQDIQYF
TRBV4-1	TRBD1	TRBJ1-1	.	CASSLPPTGETEAFF
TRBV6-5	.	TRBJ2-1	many	CASSYGGSSYNEQFF
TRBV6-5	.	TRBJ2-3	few	CASSYALEGQGTQYF